The 17 T cell receptor beta chains below were found in one sample sequenced in a study of T cell changes during pregnancy in multiple sclerosis. TCRdb keeps only in-frame clones here, not all; method: immunoSEQ multiplex PCR. The sample carries 65,000 to 90,000 clones, roughly 90% recorded once. The input for sequencing was peripheral blood, taken in the first trimester of pregnancy. These receptors all stem from a female donor with multiple sclerosis, enrolled in a pregnancy study.

The CDR3 DNA reads as TGTGCCAGCAGTCCCGGACTAGTGGGAAATGAGCAGTTCTTC. Translating gives CASSPGLVGNEQFF. This chain joins TRBV2 and TRBJ2-1, with 7 nucleotides matching TRBD2. The germline gives CDR1 SNHLY, CDR2 FYNNEI. This CDR3 is built from 14 residues. The V gene end was trimmed by 5 bases and the J gene end by 7 bases; junction bases not matched to a gene: 8.

The rearrangement uses TRBV6-1 and TRBJ1-5; TRBD1 is a possible D gene (5 bases). The CDR3 contains 13 residues. From germline, CDR1 is MNHNS and CDR2 SASEGT. The V end was cut by 6 bases, the J end by 1 base, with 7 bases between. CDR3 nucleotide sequence: TGTGCCAGCAGGGACACCAGCAATCAGCCCCAGCATTTT. Protein sequence: CASRDTSNQPQHF.

The V call is TRBV29-1, the J call TRBJ1-2, with a weak D call TRBD1 (5 bases). CDR1 and CDR2 (germline): SQVTM, ANQGSEA. This CDR3 has 13 amino acids. V lost 6 bases and J lost 4, with 15 bases in between. The DNA for the CDR3 is TGCAGCGTCGAAAATGGACAAGTCTATGGCTACACCTTC. This translates into CSVENGQVYGYTF.

The chain recombines TRBV28 with TRBJ2-4; D is unresolved. The CDR3 has 14 amino acids. CDR1 and CDR2 (germline): MDHEN, SYDVKM. V was pared by 7 bases and J by 9 bases, with 19 bases between. CDR3 region: CASTPYSIRGIQYF. Here the CDR3 DNA reads TGTGCCAGCACACCCTACTCCATCCGAGGCATTCAGTACTTC.

This clone came up a few times. The chain employs TRBV23-1 and TRBJ1-6; TRBD1 matches 7 bases. TRBV23-1 belongs to the ORF category, with a function that is uncertain. The junction had 9 bases not matched to a gene; V was cut back by 2 bases and J by 5 bases. The CDR3 runs 17 residues. The CDR3 sequence: CASSQPDRAEDNSPLHF. The CDR3 DNA is TGCGCCAGCAGTCAACCCGACAGGGCCGAAGATAATTCACCCCTCCACTTT.

The chain recombines TRBV4-3 with TRBJ1-4; 8 nucleotides align to TRBD1. V lost 4 bases and J lost 8; bases outside the gene matches: 6. This CDR3 contains 14 residues. CDR1 is LGHNA, CDR2 YSLEER, per germline. In DNA, the CDR3 is TGCGCCAGCAGCCGCAACAGGGGGGGGGAAAAACTGTTTTTT. Protein sequence: CASSRNRGGEKLFF.

Only one count was recorded for this clone. V gene TRBV21-1 combines with J gene TRBJ1-5; the table's D call, TRBD1, has no DNA check behind it. TRBV21-1 is a pseudogene. The CDR3 covers 15 residues. In nucleotides, the CDR3 is TGTGCCAGCAGCAATCGGGACAGGGGCCATCAGCCCCAGCATTTT. It encodes CASSNRDRGHQPQHF.

For the CDR3, the DNA is TGTGCCAGCTCACCGACGGGACAGCCTAACTATGGCTACACCTTC. Amino acids: CASSPTGQPNYGYTF. V gene TRBV18 combines with J gene TRBJ1-2; 7 bases fit TRBD1. Germline V gene sequence: CDR1 KGHSH, CDR2 LQKENI. Losses at the gene ends were 3 bases for V and 0 bases for J; bases not matched to a gene: 4. The CDR3 runs to 15 residues.

The chain carries TRBV28 and TRBJ2-1; tentatively, D is TRBD1 (6 bases). This CDR3 is built from 13 residues. The V and J ends lost 3 bases and 7 bases respectively, with 10 bases between them. Per germline, CDR1 MDHEN and CDR2 SYDVKM. CDR3 residues: CASSFRGGNEQFF. The CDR3 DNA reads as TGTGCCAGCAGTTTCAGGGGCGGGAATGAGCAGTTCTTC.

This chain uses TRBV23-1 with TRBJ2-7, with 7 nucleotides matching TRBD1. TRBV23-1 falls under the ORF class, with uncertain function. CDR3 length: 16 amino acids. Losses at the gene ends were 6 bases for V and 0 bases for J; bases not matched to a gene: 11. The CDR3: CASSQSDRDNSYEQYF. CDR3 DNA: TGCGCCAGCAGCCAGTCTGACAGGGACAACTCCTACGAGCAGTACTTC.

This rearrangement joins TRBV7-2 to TRBJ2-5; 8 positions agree with TRBD2. Germline V gene lookup returns CDR1 SGHTA and CDR2 FQGNSA. This CDR3 region has 15 residues. With 4 bases clipped from V and 4 bases from J, the junction kept 8 bases outside the gene matches. The CDR3 bases are TGTGCCAGCAGCTCCTCGGCGGGGGGACGAGAGACCCAGTACTTC. Its translation: CASSSSAGGRETQYF.

The rearrangement joins TRBV6-5 to TRBJ1-2; perhaps TRBD1 as D (6 bases). This CDR3 has 14 amino acids. Germline V gives CDR1 MNHEY, CDR2 SVGAGI. Trimming took off 2 bases at V and 6 bases at J, with 13 bases between the two ends. CDR3 in DNA: TGTGCCAGCAGTTACGGGGGCCTTAGTGATGGCTACACCTTC. Translating gives CASSYGGLSDGYTF.

The J gene is TRBJ1-5, the V gene TRBV5-1, with TRBD1 as a possible D gene (6 bases). Trimming pared 0 bases from V and 2 bases from J, leaving 9 bases between. Germline V gives CDR1 SGHRS, CDR2 YFSETQ. The CDR3 has 15 amino acids. The CDR3 bases are TGCGCCAGCAGCTTGGAGGGGGGGGGCAATCAGCCCCAGCATTTT. Amino acid sequence: CASSLEGGGNQPQHF.

The chain uses TRBV6-5 and TRBJ2-1; no firm D call. Germline CDR1 reads MNHEY; CDR2 reads SVGAGI. The V end was cut by 6 bases, the J end by 0 bases, with 9 bases between. The CDR3 loop spans 14 amino acids. DNA for the CDR3: TGTGCCAGCAGCCTTTCCTCCTCCTACAATGAGCAGTTCTTC. Translated, it gives CASSLSSSYNEQFF.

Only a few counts were recorded for this clone. CDR3 in DNA: TGTGCCAGCAGCTTGGGCAGGGGGCGATCGGAAAAACTGTTTTTT. Its translation: CASSLGRGRSEKLFF. The V and J genes are TRBV7-6 and TRBJ1-4; 8 nucleotides align to TRBD1. V shed 3 bases, J shed 8 bases, and the junction held 8 bases outside the gene matches. CDR1 and CDR2 (germline): SGHVS, FNYEAQ. This CDR3 is 15 amino acids long.

The chain couples TRBV9 to TRBJ1-1; 8 nucleotides line up with TRBD1. The CDR3 has 17 amino acids. V was pared by 4 bases and J by 4 bases, with 15 bases of the junction left unmatched. Per germline, CDR1 SGDLS and CDR2 YYNGEE. The CDR3 DNA is TGTGCCAGCAGCCCAAGCAGGGGGCGGGGGTATGGCACTGAAGCTTTCTTT. Translation gives CASSPSRGRGYGTEAFF.

The genes are TRBV7-9 and TRBJ2-5; D perhaps matches TRBD2 (5 bases). The germline gives CDR1 SEHNR, CDR2 FQNEAQ (reference sequence). The CDR3 length is 13 residues. V was pared by 3 bases and J by 5 bases, with 10 bases between. This CDR3 is CASSFPGYETQYF. Written as DNA, the CDR3 is TGTGCCAGCAGCTTCCCGGGATATGAGACCCAGTACTTC.